Presented here are 18 T cell receptor beta chains from one specimen sequenced in a study of shared clonotypes between healthy human individuals. The method was immunoSEQ multiplex PCR; TCRdb's version includes in-frame clones alone and lacks a portion of them. Of 2,100,000 or so clones listed, almost 96% are singletons. The specimen sequenced was naive CD4+ T cells sorted from blood. Subset noted: CD45RA+ positively selected. These receptors came from a man aged 18-30 years in good health.

The chain recombines TRBV10-3 with TRBJ1-1; no reliable D call. Germline loops: CDR1 ENHRY, CDR2 SYGVKD. V lost 0 bases and J lost 7, with 9 bases in between. The CDR3 totals 13 residues. The CDR3 loop reads CAISESLVNEAFF. The CDR3 coding sequence is TGTGCCATCAGTGAGTCGTTAGTTAATGAAGCTTTCTTT.

The chain employs TRBV5-3 and TRBJ2-3, with D perhaps matching TRBD1 or TRBD2 (5 bases each). TRBV5-3 is filed as an ORF, its function uncertain. Trimming left V 0 bases short and J 6 bases short, with 14 bases between. This CDR3 region has 15 residues. Here the CDR3 DNA reads TGTGCCAGAAGCTTGGCCGGCGCTGGGGGTGATACGCAGTATTTT. Its translation is CARSLAGAGGDTQYF.

V is TRBV28 and J is TRBJ1-1, with 7 bases identical to TRBD1. The CDR3 is made up of 16 amino acids. CDR1 is MDHEN and CDR2 is SYDVKM in the germline V gene. After removal of 6 bases from V and 1 base from J, the junction contained 11 bases not matched to a gene. The DNA of the CDR3 is TGTGCCAGCAGGAGTGTTCCGGGACAGTCGAACACTGAAGCTTTCTTT. Translating gives CASRSVPGQSNTEAFF.

V usage is TRBV18 and J usage is TRBJ2-3; TRBD1 or TRBD2 may be the D gene (5 bases each). Trimming removed 3 bases at V and 2 bases at J, with 12 bases between. Germline CDR1 reads KGHSH; CDR2 reads LQKENI. The CDR3 extends over 15 amino acids. The CDR3, as DNA: TGTGCCAGCTCACCCGGGGACCGGATCACAGATACGCAGTATTTT. Translating gives CASSPGDRITDTQYF.

V is TRBV25-1 and J is TRBJ1-6; D remains unclear. Germline V gene lookup returns CDR1 MGHDK and CDR2 SYGVNS. V lost 3 bases, J lost 10 bases, and 10 bases lay in between. The CDR3 has 13 amino acids. CDR3 nucleotide sequence: TGTGCCAGCAGTGATATAGCTGCCTCACCCCTCCACTTT. Translation: CASSDIAASPLHF.

The V gene is TRBV5-1, the J gene TRBJ1-1, with 7 bases fitting TRBD1. The V gene's germline CDR1 is SGHRS and CDR2 YFSETQ. The CDR3 is made up of 15 amino acids. V dropped 0 bases and J dropped 7; count of bases not matched to a gene: 9. CDR3 region: CASSLGGDRADEAFF. CDR3 sequence (DNA): TGCGCCAGCAGCTTGGGGGGAGACAGGGCGGATGAAGCTTTCTTT.

V usage is TRBV7-8 and J usage is TRBJ2-3; 7 bases agree with TRBD1. The V and J ends lost 3 bases and 5 bases, in that order; junction bases with no gene match: 8. The germline V gene encodes CDR1 SGHVS and CDR2 FQNEAQ. The CDR3 has 15 amino acids. CDR3 sequence: CASSLPGQIVDTQYF. CDR3 nucleotides: TGTGCCAGCAGCTTGCCGGGACAGATAGTAGATACGCAGTATTTT.

This clone was seen just once. The sample holds other DNA sequences that translate to the same CDR3. The chain carries TRBV5-1 and TRBJ2-3; 7 positions match TRBD2. The V gene's germline CDR1 is SGHRS and CDR2 YFSETQ. This CDR3 is 16 amino acids long. V shed 0 bases, J shed 2 bases, and the junction held 6 bases outside the gene matches. This CDR3 reads CASSLGPSGATDTQYF. Written as DNA, the CDR3 is TGCGCCAGCAGCTTGGGGCCCAGCGGGGCCACAGATACGCAGTATTTT.

A single count supports this clone. The rearrangement uses TRBV6-4 and TRBJ2-7; TRBD1 matches at 7 bases. The CDR3 totals 13 residues. Trimming cost V 7 bases and J 4 bases; bases outside gene matches: 7. Germline V gene sequence: CDR1 MRHNA, CDR2 SNTAGT. The CDR3 coding sequence is TGTGCCAGCACCGGACAGGTAGGTTACGAGCAGTACTTC. Its protein product is CASTGQVGYEQYF.

The chain uses TRBV6-1 and TRBJ2-7; D gene uncertain. CDR1 and CDR2 (germline): MNHNS, SASEGT. The CDR3 is made up of 14 amino acids. Trimming pared 2 bases from V and 1 base from J, leaving 9 bases between. The CDR3 coding sequence is TGTGCCAGCAGTGAACTAAGGCAGTCCTACGAGCAGTACTTC. Translating gives CASSELRQSYEQYF.

The chain combines TRBV7-8 with TRBJ2-4; D perhaps matches TRBD2 (7 bases). The CDR3 sequence is 13 residues long. Trimming stripped 0 bases from V and 10 bases from J, with 10 bases between. The germline V gene has CDR1 SGHVS and CDR2 FQNEAQ. CDR3 DNA sequence: TGTGCCAGCAGCTTAGCTGGGGGGGCGATTCAGTACTTC. The encoded protein is CASSLAGGAIQYF.

V and J are TRBV6-5 and TRBJ1-5, with unresolved D. Deletions cut 2 bases from V and 6 bases from J, with 11 bases between. From germline, CDR1 is MNHEY and CDR2 SVGAGI. This CDR3 spans 14 amino acids. The CDR3 loop is CASSYGRSSQPQHF. The CDR3 nucleotides are TGTGCCAGCAGTTACGGCAGGTCGAGTCAGCCCCAGCATTTT.

The gene calls are TRBV6-6 and TRBJ1-1; the D is unclear. V dropped 4 bases and J dropped 1 base, with 7 bases sitting between them. This CDR3 is 13 amino acids long. Per the germline V gene, CDR1 is MNHNY and CDR2 is SVGAGI (reference sequence). CDR3: CASSFGQNTEAFF. CDR3 bases: TGTGCCAGCAGTTTCGGGCAGAACACTGAAGCTTTCTTT.

The chain links TRBV30 to TRBJ1-1, with D perhaps matching TRBD1 (5 bases). Trimming pared 0 bases from V and 5 bases from J, leaving 13 bases between. Germline CDR1 GTSNPN, CDR2 SVGIG (reference sequence). This CDR3 comprises 14 residues. Here the CDR3 DNA reads TGTGCCTGGAGTGTACTCCAGGGAGGGACTGAAGCTTTCTTT. This translates into CAWSVLQGGTEAFF.

The V call is TRBV9, the J call TRBJ2-7; D is unclear. The CDR3 totals 14 residues. The germline V gene encodes CDR1 SGDLS and CDR2 YYNGEE. The V gene lost 0 bases and the J gene lost 4 bases, with 11 bases spanning the gap. For the CDR3, the DNA is TGTGCCAGCAGCGTAGATATCCACACGTACGAGCAGTACTTC. This encodes CASSVDIHTYEQYF.

This clone showed up just once. The J gene is TRBJ2-2, the V gene TRBV5-1, with 11 bases aligning to TRBD2. J lost 1 base, V lost 8 bases, and 4 bases had no gene match. Germline CDR1 is SGHRS and CDR2 is YFSETQ. The CDR3 contains 15 residues. DNA of the CDR3: TGCGCCAGTATCGGGACTAGCGGGAACACCGGGGAGCTGTTTTTT. Protein: CASIGTSGNTGELFF.

V gene TRBV10-1 combines with J gene TRBJ2-7, with D perhaps matching TRBD2 (5 bases). The CDR3 extends over 17 amino acids. V was trimmed by 6 bases and J by 5 bases, leaving 26 bases between them. Germline V gene lookup returns CDR1 WNHNN and CDR2 SYGVQD (reference sequence). The CDR3 here is CASSPRDLLRIFHEQYF. The CDR3 DNA reads TGCGCCAGCAGCCCTCGGGATCTACTCCGAATATTTCACGAGCAGTACTTC.

The V call is TRBV6-5, the J call TRBJ2-7; D is possibly TRBD2 (7 bases). This CDR3 has 15 amino acids. Trimming stripped 4 bases from V and 5 bases from J, with 18 bases between. Germline CDR1 reads MNHEY; CDR2 reads SVGAGI. DNA for the CDR3: TGTGCCAGCAGTTTCACGGCGGGGGCAGGGCACGAGCAGTACTTC. Protein sequence: CASSFTAGAGHEQYF.